This note documents a single T cell receptor (beta chain) sequence. The RNA, roughly 0.45 to 1 ug, was put through reverse transcription using random hexamers. MiXCR, run by TCRdb on the immunoSEQ multiplex PCR reads, gives a single entry per CDR3 protein. Here the sample spans about 150,000 distinct CDR3 sequences, 85% to 95% being singletons. The length of the CDR3 is 12 residues. After removal of 6 bases from V and 6 bases from J, the junction contained 6 bases not matched to a gene. Per germline, CDR1 SQVTM and CDR2 ANQGSEA. This entry belongs to a study of CD8 T cells in Susac syndrome. The sequenced sample was CD8+ T cells from PBMCs. The sequence came from a human donor with Susac syndrome. V gene TRBV29-1 combines with J gene TRBJ2-3; 7 bases line up with TRBD2. In DNA, the CDR3 is TGCAGCGTACCCATCGGGGGGGATACGCAGTATTTT. The encoded protein is CSVPIGGDTQYF.